The present TCR beta chain was sequenced within a study of cytomegalovirus exposure and HLA in healthy donors. Study findings and constraints: Per a prior analysis, the majority of TCR beta V segments were productive roughly 90% or roughly 30% of the time.

In germline, CDR1 is ENHRY, CDR2 SYGVKD. The CDR3 has 16 amino acids. V lost 2 bases and J lost 3; bases outside the gene matches: 6. With regard to this clone: Its specificity is not known.

Although they were nominally healthy when sampled, donors likely had unrecorded immune exposures. Amplification used 60 Vbeta primers and 13 Jbeta primers. The repertoire was sequenced with immunoSEQ multiplex PCR; TCRdb's copy has only in-frame clones and lacks some. Seen here are about 160,000 clones, roughly 77% observed once, and the top ten hold about 4%. This TCR derives from a man aged 25 to 40 in good health and CMV-seropositive. Specimen: PBMCs. The chain combines TRBV10-3 with TRBJ2-1, with 8 bases fitting TRBD2. The CDR3 sequence is CAISERGGDNYNEQFF. CDR3 DNA sequence: TGTGCCATCAGTGAGCGGGGGGGGGACAACTACAATGAGCAGTTCTTC.